The present T cell receptor (beta chain) was sequenced within a study of blood T cell repertoires in COVID-19. Trimming removed 5 bases from V and 6 bases from J, with 19 bases in between. The CDR3 totals 15 residues. From germline, CDR1 is SEHNR and CDR2 FQNEAQ (reference sequence). The repertoire was sequenced with immunoSEQ multiplex PCR; TCRdb's copy has only in-frame clones and lacks some. This repertoire shows 100,000 to 130,000 clones, about four fifths found once; its top ten account for approximately 4%. The rearrangement uses TRBV7-9 and TRBJ1-1, with D perhaps TRBD1 (5 bases). The TCR sequence derives from a woman in her 70s with acute or convalescent COVID-19. The sequenced sample was peripheral blood. In nucleotides, the CDR3 is TGTGCCAGCAGCCTGCACACGACGGGGGTCGCTGAAGCTTTCTTT. Its protein product is CASSLHTTGVAEAFF. Combining the CDR3 with reference TRBV7-9 and TRBJ1-1 gives the whole variable domain DTGVSQNPRHKITKRGQNVTFRCDPISEHNRLYWYRQTLGQGPEFLTYFQNEAQLEKSRLLSDRFSAERPKGSFSTLEIQRTEQGDSAMYLCASSLHTTGVAEAFFGQGTRLTVV.